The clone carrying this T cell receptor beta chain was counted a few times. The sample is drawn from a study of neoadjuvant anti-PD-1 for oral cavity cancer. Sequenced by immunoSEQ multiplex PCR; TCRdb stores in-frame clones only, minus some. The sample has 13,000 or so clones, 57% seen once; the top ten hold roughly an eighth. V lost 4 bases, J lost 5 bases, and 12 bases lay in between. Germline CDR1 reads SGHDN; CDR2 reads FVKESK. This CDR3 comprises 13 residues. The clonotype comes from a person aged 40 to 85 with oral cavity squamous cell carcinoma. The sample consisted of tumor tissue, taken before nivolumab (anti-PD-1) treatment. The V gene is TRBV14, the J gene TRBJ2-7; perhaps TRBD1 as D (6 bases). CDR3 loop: CASSLAGANEQYF. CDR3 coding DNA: TGTGCCAGCAGCCTCGCAGGGGCCAACGAGCAGTACTTC. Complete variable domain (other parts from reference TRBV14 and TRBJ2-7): EAGVTQFPSHSVIEKGQTVTLRCDPISGHDNLYWYRRVMGKEIKFLLHFVKESKQDESGMPNNRFLAERTGGTYSTLKVQPAELEDSGVYFCASSLAGANEQYFGPGTRLTVT.